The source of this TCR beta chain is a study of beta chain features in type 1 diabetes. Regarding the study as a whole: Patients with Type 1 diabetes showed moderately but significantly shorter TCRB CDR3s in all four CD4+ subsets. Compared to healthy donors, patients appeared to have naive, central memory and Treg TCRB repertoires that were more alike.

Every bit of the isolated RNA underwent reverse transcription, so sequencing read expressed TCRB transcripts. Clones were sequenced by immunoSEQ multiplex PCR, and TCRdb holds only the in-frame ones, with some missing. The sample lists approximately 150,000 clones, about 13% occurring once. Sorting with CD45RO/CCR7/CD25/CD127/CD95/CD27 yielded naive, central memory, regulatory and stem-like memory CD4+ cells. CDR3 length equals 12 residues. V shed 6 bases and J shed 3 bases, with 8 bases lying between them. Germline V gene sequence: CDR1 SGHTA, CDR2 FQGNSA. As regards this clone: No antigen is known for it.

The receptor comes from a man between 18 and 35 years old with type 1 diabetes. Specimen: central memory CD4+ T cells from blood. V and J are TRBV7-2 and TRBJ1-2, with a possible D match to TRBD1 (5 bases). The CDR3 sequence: CASSQGHYGYTF. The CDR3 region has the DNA TGTGCCAGCAGTCAGGGTCACTATGGCTACACCTTC. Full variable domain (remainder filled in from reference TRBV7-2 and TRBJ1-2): GAGVSQSPSNKVTEKGKDVELRCDPISGHTALYWYRQSLGQGLEFLIYFQGNSAPDKSGLPSDRFSAERTGGSVSTLTIQRTQQEDSAVYLCASSQGHYGYTFGSGTRLTVV.